Following are 20 T cell receptor beta chains from one sample sequenced in a study of T cell responses to AZD1222 COVID-19 vaccine. This table comes from immunoSEQ multiplex PCR, and its TCRdb copy is limited to in-frame clones, with some not included. The data show 85,000 to 100,000 clones, about 89% seen once. The starting material was peripheral blood, obtained 28 days after the second AZD1222 dose. These TCRs come from an adult who received the AZD1222 COVID-19 vaccine.

This clone occurred once. The chain uses TRBV25-1 and TRBJ2-1; D gene uncertain. CDR3 size: 14 residues. Looked up from germline, CDR1 is MGHDK and CDR2 is SYGVNS. V was pared by 6 bases and J by 0 bases, with 9 bases between. The chain's CDR3 is CASSAYNSYNEQFF. The CDR3 nucleotides read TGTGCCAGCAGCGCCTATAACTCCTACAATGAGCAGTTCTTC.

The V call is TRBV19, the J call TRBJ1-1; D ambiguous. V was shortened by 5 bases and J by 6 bases, with 10 bases between the two germline ends. Germline values: CDR1 LNHDA, CDR2 SQIVND (reference sequence). This CDR3 is built from 12 residues. In DNA, the CDR3 is TGTGCCAGTAGTCCCCGGTGGGCTGAAGCTTTCTTT. Encoded protein: CASSPRWAEAFF.

The chain joins TRBV7-6 to TRBJ1-4, with D perhaps matching TRBD1 (6 bases). This CDR3 is built from 15 residues. Trimming removed 5 bases from V and 12 bases from J, with 22 bases in between. CDR1 SGHVS and CDR2 FNYEAQ come from the germline V gene. The CDR3 loop reads CASSPTSGRGDQLFF. For the CDR3, the DNA is TGTGCCAGCAGCCCCACCTCGGGCAGGGGAGATCAACTGTTTTTT.

The CDR3 loop reads CASSFDRALNQPQHF. The DNA for the CDR3 is TGTGCCAGCAGTTTCGACAGGGCCCTCAATCAGCCCCAGCATTTT. The chain is built from TRBV6-5 and TRBJ1-5; TRBD1 matches at 7 bases. This CDR3 spans 15 amino acids. With 4 bases clipped from V and 3 bases from J, the junction kept 6 bases outside the gene matches. Germline V lookup: CDR1 MNHEY, CDR2 SVGAGI.

The table lists this clone with a count of one. CDR3 DNA: TGTGCCAGCAGTCCTGACCCAGGCTCTGGAAACACCATATATTTT. This codes for CASSPDPGSGNTIYF. V usage is TRBV5-4 and J usage is TRBJ1-3; no firm D call. The CDR3 extends over 15 amino acids. Trimming removed 5 bases at V and 0 bases at J, with 12 bases between. Germline values: CDR1 SGHNT, CDR2 YYREEE (reference sequence).

The J gene is TRBJ1-1, the V gene TRBV6-5, with 9 nucleotides matching TRBD1. V dropped 5 bases and J dropped 9; count of bases not matched to a gene: 4. CDR1 MNHEY and CDR2 SVGAGI come from the germline V gene. The CDR3 is 12 residues long. The CDR3 protein is CASSRDREKAFF. The CDR3 bases are TGTGCCAGCAGTCGGGACAGGGAAAAAGCTTTCTTT.

The chain links TRBV29-1 to TRBJ1-1; D perhaps matches TRBD1 (6 bases). V was cut by 3 bases and J by 1 base, with 9 bases left in between. Germline assignment: CDR1 SQVTM and CDR2 ANQGSEA. This CDR3 has 13 amino acids. The chain's CDR3 is CSVERTANTEAFF. As DNA, the CDR3 is TGCAGCGTTGAGCGGACAGCGAACACTGAAGCTTTCTTT. The full variable domain, with the rest looked up from reference TRBV29-1 and TRBJ1-1, is SAVISQKPSRDICQRGTSLTIQCQVDSQVTMMFWYRQQPGQSLTLIATANQGSEATYESGFVIDKFPISRPNLTFSTLTVSNMSPEDSSIYLCSVERTANTEAFFGQGTRLTVV.

The chain has TRBV5-4 and TRBJ1-2; no definite D call. Trimming took off 2 bases at V and 1 base at J, with 9 bases between the two ends. CDR3 length: 14 residues. Per germline, CDR1 SGHNT and CDR2 YYREEE (reference sequence). The CDR3 is CASSFSGFNYGYTF. The CDR3 DNA sequence: TGTGCCAGCAGCTTTTCCGGTTTTAACTATGGCTACACCTTC.

The table lists this clone with a few counts. This chain links TRBV7-9 with TRBJ1-2; D perhaps matches TRBD1 (6 bases). The CDR3 covers 16 residues. Looked up from germline, CDR1 is SEHNR and CDR2 is FQNEAQ (reference sequence). Trimming took off 5 bases at V and 0 bases at J, with 16 bases between the two ends. The CDR3 here is CASSPYADRANYGYTF. The CDR3 nucleotides are TGTGCCAGCAGCCCTTATGCGGACAGAGCTAACTATGGCTACACCTTC.

This rearrangement joins TRBV7-6 to TRBJ2-3; 11 positions match TRBD2. The CDR3 length is 16 residues. Germline CDR1 SGHVS, CDR2 FNYEAQ. V lost 5 bases and J lost 0; bases outside the gene matches: 4. The CDR3, as DNA: TGTGCCAGCAGCCCCGTAGCGGGGGGGAGCACAGATACGCAGTATTTT. It yields the protein CASSPVAGGSTDTQYF.

This sequence joins TRBV18 and TRBJ2-2; 7 bases are shared with TRBD1. This CDR3 spans 14 amino acids. The ends lost 2 bases at V and 4 bases at J; junction bases unmatched: 1. The germline CDR1 and CDR2 sequences are KGHSH and LQKENI. This CDR3 is CASSPAGGTGELFF. Here the CDR3 DNA reads TGTGCCAGCTCACCAGCAGGGGGCACCGGGGAGCTGTTTTTT.

The V gene is TRBV18, the J gene TRBJ2-5; D is uncertain. Trimming shortened V by 6 bases and J by 1 base, and 3 bases separated the two germline ends. CDR1 is KGHSH and CDR2 is LQKENI in the germline V gene. CDR3 length: 11 residues. The DNA of the CDR3 is TGTGCCAGCTCTTCCCAAGAGACCCAGTACTTC. Its protein is CASSSQETQYF.

The V call is TRBV2, the J call TRBJ1-4, with no clear D. The CDR3 runs 15 residues. CDR1 and CDR2 (germline): SNHLY, FYNNEI. The ends were cut back, 3 bases at V and 6 bases at J, with 14 bases in the middle. The CDR3 region has the DNA TGTGCCAGCAGTGATGCTAGAGTGGTGGATGAAAAACTGTTTTTT. This sequence encodes CASSDARVVDEKLFF. Drawing the rest from reference TRBV2 and TRBJ1-4, the complete variable domain is EPEVTQTPSHQVTQMGQEVILRCVPISNHLYFYWYRQILGQKVEFLVSFYNNEISEKSEIFDDQFSVERPDGSNFTLKIRSTKLEDSAMYFCASSDARVVDEKLFFGSGTQLSVL.

The chain carries TRBV6-5 and TRBJ1-6; no firm D call. The CDR3 consists of 13 residues. Germline V gives CDR1 MNHEY, CDR2 SVGAGI. The V end lost 6 bases, the J end lost 2 bases, and 5 bases lay between the germline ends. CDR3 nucleotides: TGTGCCAGCAGCCAGACCTATAATTCACCCCTCCACTTT. This codes for CASSQTYNSPLHF.

The chain has TRBV6-5 and TRBJ1-6; 9 positions agree with TRBD1. Per germline, CDR1 MNHEY and CDR2 SVGAGI. J was trimmed by 5 bases and V by 1 base; bases with no gene match: 0. The CDR3 totals 15 residues. CDR3 nucleotide sequence: TGTGCCAGCAGTTACTGGACAGGGGATAATTCACCCCTCCACTTT. Translation: CASSYWTGDNSPLHF.

This clone was picked up a small number of times. V usage is TRBV5-4 and J usage is TRBJ2-5, with unresolved D. CDR3 length: 13 amino acids. Trimming stripped 1 base from V and 5 bases from J, with 9 bases between. The V gene's germline CDR1 is SGHNT and CDR2 YYREEE (reference sequence). The CDR3 bases are TGTGCCAGCAGCTTGTCCCGAAGCGAGACCCAGTACTTC. Translated: CASSLSRSETQYF.

The DNA of the CDR3 is TGTGCCAGCAGCTTCTCCGCAGCAGCCTACGAGCAGTACTTC. Translating it yields CASSFSAAAYEQYF. The rearrangement joins TRBV5-8 to TRBJ2-7; no clear D gene. Germline CDR1 SGHTS, CDR2 YDEGEE. Trimming left V 2 bases short and J 2 bases short, with 11 bases between. This CDR3 spans 14 amino acids. Using reference TRBV5-8 and TRBJ2-7 for the parts outside the CDR3, the full variable domain is EAGVTQSPTHLIKTRGQQATLRCSPISGHTSVYWYQQALGLGLQFLLWYDEGEERNRGNFPPRFSGRQFPNYSSELNVNALELEDSALYLCASSFSAAAYEQYFGPGTRLTVT.

The CDR3 DNA follows: TGTGCCAGCCAGGATTATAGCAATCAGCCCCAGCATTTT. Residues: CASQDYSNQPQHF. The rearrangement uses TRBV19 and TRBJ1-5; D not certain. The CDR3 has 13 residues. Germline V gene data show CDR1 as LNHDA and CDR2 as SQIVND (reference sequence). Trimming shortened V by 9 bases and J by 0 bases, and 9 bases separated the two germline ends.

The V and J genes are TRBV5-1 and TRBJ1-1, with a tentative D call TRBD1 (5 bases). The germline V gene has CDR1 SGHRS and CDR2 YFSETQ. Trimming took off 4 bases at V and 1 base at J, with 8 bases between the two ends. This CDR3 is 13 amino acids long. CDR3 residues: CASSGDGNTEAFF. For the CDR3, the DNA is TGCGCCAGCAGCGGGGACGGGAACACTGAAGCTTTCTTT.

The chain couples TRBV11-2 to TRBJ2-2; weak D call: TRBD1 (6 bases). This CDR3 spans 15 amino acids. CDR1 is SGHAT and CDR2 is FQNNGV in the germline V gene. V was shortened by 5 bases and J by 0 bases, with 10 bases between the two germline ends. CDR3 in DNA: TGTGCCAGCAGCGGGGACAATACGAACACCGGGGAGCTGTTTTTT. Protein product: CASSGDNTNTGELFF.